What follows are 2 T cell receptor beta chains derived from one specimen sequenced in a study of blood T cell repertoires in COVID-19. Sequenced by immunoSEQ multiplex PCR; TCRdb stores in-frame clones only, minus some. The sample has about 270,000 clones, around 90% seen once. Material for sequencing was PBMCs or T cells enriched from blood (not recorded which). The receptor source for this set is a woman between 25 and 40 years old with acute COVID-19.

V gene TRBV18 combines with J gene TRBJ2-1; 8 nucleotides agree with TRBD2. CDR1 is KGHSH, CDR2 LQKENI, per germline. The CDR3 covers 14 residues. J gave up 8 bases and V 5 bases, and 8 bases lay outside the gene matches. CDR3 residues: CASSGPGRGDEQFF. The CDR3 region has the DNA TGTGCCAGCTCAGGGCCCGGGAGGGGCGATGAGCAGTTCTTC.

This sequence joins TRBV6-5 and TRBJ2-7, with 10 bases identical to TRBD1. The CDR3 is 15 amino acids. Looked up from germline, CDR1 is MNHEY and CDR2 is SVGAGI. J gave up 2 bases and V 8 bases, and 9 bases lay outside the gene matches. The CDR3 spells CASESRDRGTYEQYF. The CDR3 DNA sequence: TGTGCCAGCGAGTCCCGGGACAGGGGAACCTACGAGCAGTACTTC.